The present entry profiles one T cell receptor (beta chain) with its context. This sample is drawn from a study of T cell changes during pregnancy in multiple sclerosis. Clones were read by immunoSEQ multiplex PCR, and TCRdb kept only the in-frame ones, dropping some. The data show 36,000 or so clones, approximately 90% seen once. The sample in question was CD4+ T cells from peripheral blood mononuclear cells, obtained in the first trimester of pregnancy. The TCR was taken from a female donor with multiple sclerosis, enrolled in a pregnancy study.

CDR3: CARSLWDTGHYGYTF. The CDR3 DNA sequence: TGTGCCAGAAGCTTGTGGGACACCGGTCACTATGGCTACACCTTC. The chain is built from TRBV5-3 and TRBJ1-2; possibly TRBD1 for D (6 bases). TRBV5-3 is marked as an open reading frame, function uncertain. This CDR3 is 15 amino acids long. The ends were cut back, 1 base at V and 3 bases at J, with 13 bases in the middle.